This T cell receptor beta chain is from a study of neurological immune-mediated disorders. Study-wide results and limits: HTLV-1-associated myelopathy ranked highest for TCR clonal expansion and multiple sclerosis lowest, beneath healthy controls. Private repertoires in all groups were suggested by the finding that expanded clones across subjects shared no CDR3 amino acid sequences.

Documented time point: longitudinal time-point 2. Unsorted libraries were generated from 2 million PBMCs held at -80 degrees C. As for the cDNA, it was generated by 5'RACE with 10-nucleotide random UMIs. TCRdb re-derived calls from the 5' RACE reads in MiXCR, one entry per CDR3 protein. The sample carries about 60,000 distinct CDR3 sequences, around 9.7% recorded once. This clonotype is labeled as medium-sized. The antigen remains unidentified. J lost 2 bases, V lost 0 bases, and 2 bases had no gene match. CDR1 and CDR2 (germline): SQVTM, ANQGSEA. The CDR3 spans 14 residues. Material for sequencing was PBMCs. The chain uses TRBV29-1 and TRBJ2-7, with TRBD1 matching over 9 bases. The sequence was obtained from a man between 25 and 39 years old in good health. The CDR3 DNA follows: TGCAGCGTTGAAGACCGGGACAGGGCCTACGAGCAGTACTTC. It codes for CSVEDRDRAYEQYF.